These 20 T cell receptor beta chains were all obtained from the same sample, sequenced in a study of T-cell reconstitution after alpha-beta-depleted transplantation in children listed by TCRdb under 2016. The intended sense of this specimen's treatment or condition label: allogeneic hematopoietic cell transplantation with graft depleted of TCRalphabeta T cells and CD19 B cells. Libraries were built with PCR. Sequencing relied on an Illumina HiSeq 2500. TCR libraries were prepared with molecular barcoding, using unique molecular identifiers to normalize TCRbeta repertoire quantification. TCRdb took the public reads, trimmed them with fastp at Q25, ran MiXCR for clone calling and kept in-frame beta chains. CDR3 protein duplicates are merged, each entry listing the most common genes and DNA. Recorded for this sample are about 640,000 distinct CDR3 sequences; roughly 13% of them occurred a single time. Of the sample, over 2% falls within the top ten clones.

This specimen was PBMCs, mostly from graft donor cells, taken 360 days after TCRalphabeta/CD19-depleted stem cell transplant. The origin of the receptors is a male patient aged 10 to 17 who had a stem cell transplant for acute myeloid leukemia, so the T cells may come from the graft donor.

This clonotype occurred a few times. The rearrangement links TRBV28 to TRBJ2-7; a possible D gene is TRBD2 (5 bases). The CDR3 has 16 amino acids. Germline V gene lookup returns CDR1 MDHEN and CDR2 SYDVKM. V was clipped by 7 bases and J by 3 bases, with 22 bases between them. CDR3 protein: CASTFTQREFDYEQYF. The CDR3 region has the DNA TGTGCCAGCACATTTACCCAGAGGGAGTTCGACTACGAGCAGTACTTC.

This clonotype appeared many times. This chain uses TRBV6-5 with TRBJ1-1; D might be TRBD1 (6 bases). CDR1 is MNHEY and CDR2 is SVGAGI in the germline V gene. This CDR3 spans 14 amino acids. V was clipped by 2 bases and J by 4 bases, with 11 bases between them. The CDR3 DNA sequence: TGTGCCAGCAGTTACAGCGGAGGGGGCACTGAAGCTTTCTTT. Its protein product is CASSYSGGGTEAFF.

At least ten counts were recorded for this clonotype. The chain recombines TRBV20-1 with TRBJ1-5, with D uncertain. The ends were cut back, 1 base at V and 1 base at J, with 8 bases in the middle. The germline CDR1 and CDR2 sequences are DFQATT and SNEGSKA (reference sequence). CDR3 length equals 14 residues. The CDR3 region has the DNA TGCAGTGCTAGAGTCTTGGGGAGCAATCAGCCCCAGCATTTT. Residues: CSARVLGSNQPQHF.

The rearrangement links TRBV4-3 to TRBJ2-4; TRBD1 or TRBD2 may be the D gene (5 bases each). Germline V gene lookup returns CDR1 LGHNA and CDR2 YSLEER. The CDR3 contains 17 residues. V gave up 0 bases and J gave up 7 bases, with 19 bases separating them. In DNA, the CDR3 is TGCGCCAGCAGCCAAGAAGGGGCTGGACCACCGGGGAACATTCAGTACTTC. Translation gives CASSQEGAGPPGNIQYF.

This clonotype was observed many times. V gene TRBV29-1 combines with J gene TRBJ2-4, with D maybe TRBD1 (6 bases). CDR3 size: 15 residues. Germline V gene sequence: CDR1 SQVTM, CDR2 ANQGSEA. V lost 4 bases and J lost 0, with 13 bases in between. The CDR3 spells CSVVGTTLAKNIQYF. In DNA, the CDR3 is TGCAGCGTTGTAGGGACAACTCTAGCCAAAAACATTCAGTACTTC.

This clonotype was recorded a few times. The V call is TRBV3-1, the J call TRBJ2-3; 8 bases fit TRBD2. The CDR3 is 16 residues long. Per the germline V gene, CDR1 is LGHDT and CDR2 is YNNKEL (reference sequence). With V trimmed by 5 bases and J by 3 bases, 10 bases remained unmatched. The CDR3 DNA reads TGTGCCAGCAGCTTGCGATCGGGAGGGCCAACAGATACGCAGTATTTT. Translated, it gives CASSLRSGGPTDTQYF.

This clonotype was detected ten times or more. The J gene is TRBJ2-7, the V gene TRBV5-1; the match to TRBD2 covers 14 bases. The V gene end was trimmed by 4 bases and the J gene end by 2 bases; junction bases not matched to a gene: 11. This CDR3 region has 18 residues. Germline-derived CDR1 and CDR2 are SGHRS and YFSETQ. CDR3 region: CASSLTRLAGGPPYEQYF. The CDR3 coding sequence is TGCGCCAGCAGCCTCACTCGACTAGCGGGAGGGCCTCCCTACGAGCAGTACTTC.

The chain links TRBV18 to TRBJ2-1; 7 bases map to TRBD2. CDR1 KGHSH and CDR2 LQKENI come from the germline V gene. V lost 3 bases and J lost 4; bases outside the gene matches: 9. CDR3 length equals 16 residues. CDR3 coding DNA: TGTGCCAGCTCACCCGGGAGGAGCGGCCGGTACAATGAGCAGTTCTTC. It is translated as CASSPGRSGRYNEQFF.

CDR3: CASSVDRARRRDTGELFF. The CDR3 region has the DNA TGTGCCAGCAGCGTCGACAGGGCTAGGAGGCGGGACACCGGGGAGCTGTTTTTT. The rearrangement links TRBV11-2 to TRBJ2-2; 7 positions agree with TRBD1. The CDR3 sequence is 18 residues long. The V segment lost 5 bases and the J segment 3 bases; nucleotides outside the gene matches: 15. Germline V CDR1 and CDR2: SGHAT, FQNNGV.

Many counts were recorded for this clonotype. This rearrangement joins TRBV9 to TRBJ2-3; the match to TRBD2 covers 7 bases. The J segment lost 5 bases and the V segment lost 5 bases, leaving 8 bases of the junction unmatched. The CDR3 has 14 amino acids. The germline CDR1 and CDR2 sequences are SGDLS and YYNGEE. The CDR3 reads CASRSGLELDTQYF. Written as DNA, the CDR3 is TGTGCCAGCAGATCCGGACTAGAACTAGATACGCAGTATTTT.

The table lists this clonotype with a count of one. The rearrangement joins TRBV25-1 to TRBJ2-5; 11 bases line up with TRBD1. CDR1 and CDR2 (germline): MGHDK, SYGVNS. The V and J ends lost 6 bases and 2 bases, in that order; junction bases with no gene match: 8. There are 16 residues in the CDR3. The CDR3 DNA is TGTGCCAGCAGCCTCCGGACAGGGGGCCCTCAAGAGACCCAGTACTTC. It encodes CASSLRTGGPQETQYF.

This clonotype was counted only a few times. V usage is TRBV20-1 and J usage is TRBJ2-1, with 9 bases fitting TRBD2. The CDR3 is made up of 14 amino acids. V was clipped by 6 bases and J by 9 bases; unmatched bases: 12. Germline CDR1 reads DFQATT; CDR2 reads SNEGSKA (reference sequence). The CDR3 protein is CSAEAGGPGSEQFF. The CDR3 nucleotides are TGCAGTGCAGAGGCGGGAGGGCCTGGAAGTGAGCAGTTCTTC.

This clonotype showed up just a few times. The V gene is TRBV20-1, the J gene TRBJ2-1, with D possibly TRBD1 on 6 matching bases. Deletions cut 0 bases from V and 0 bases from J, with 15 bases between. The germline gives CDR1 DFQATT, CDR2 SNEGSKA (reference sequence). The CDR3 contains 17 residues. Here the CDR3 DNA reads TGCAGTGCTAGAGATGGGACACAAGACAACTCCTACAATGAGCAGTTCTTC. It yields the protein CSARDGTQDNSYNEQFF.

V and J are TRBV29-1 and TRBJ2-7, with TRBD1 matching over 8 bases. CDR3 size: 13 residues. Germline lookup yields CDR1 SQVTM and CDR2 ANQGSEA. V dropped 6 bases and J dropped 3; count of bases not matched to a gene: 7. CDR3 loop: CSVATGDNYEQYF. The CDR3 nucleotides read TGCAGCGTGGCGACAGGGGACAACTACGAGCAGTACTTC.

This clonotype was seen only a few times. The chain joins TRBV5-1 to TRBJ2-3, with TRBD2 as a possible D gene (5 bases). The V gene lost 4 bases and the J gene lost 5 bases, with 20 bases spanning the gap. The CDR3 is 16 amino acids. Germline V lookup: CDR1 SGHRS, CDR2 YFSETQ. The CDR3 loop reads CASSRDIPTTGDTQYF. Here the CDR3 DNA reads TGCGCCAGCAGCCGGGATATACCCACGACGGGAGATACGCAGTATTTT.

This clonotype was counted between two and nine times. The chain combines TRBV12-3 or TRBV12-4 with TRBJ2-7; 10 bases match TRBD2. V shed 2 bases and J 3 bases; nucleotides not matched to a gene: 16. The CDR3 is 19 residues long. CDR3 sequence: CASSLLSRLAGGGDYEQYF. The CDR3 DNA reads TGTGCCAGCAGTTTATTGTCCCGACTAGCGGGCGGTGGGGACTACGAGCAGTACTTC.

This clonotype showed up just a few times. The J gene is TRBJ2-5, the V gene TRBV20-1; D perhaps matches TRBD2 (6 bases). Deletions cut 2 bases from V and 5 bases from J, with 18 bases between. The length of the CDR3 is 15 residues. Germline assignment: CDR1 DFQATT and CDR2 SNEGSKA (reference sequence). The CDR3 DNA follows: TGCAGTGCTAGAATCTTGACGGGAGTAACTGAGACCCAGTACTTC. It specifies CSARILTGVTETQYF.

V usage is TRBV29-1 and J usage is TRBJ2-7; TRBD2 agrees at 14 bases. Looked up from germline, CDR1 is SQVTM and CDR2 is ANQGSEA. The trim removed 1 base at V and 2 bases at J, leaving 10 bases unmatched. This CDR3 has 18 amino acids. DNA of the CDR3: TGCAGCGTTGAAGGGGGGACTAGCGGGAGAATAGGACCCTACGAGCAGTACTTC. Its protein is CSVEGGTSGRIGPYEQYF.

The chain is built from TRBV7-6 and TRBJ2-5; 8 nucleotides agree with TRBD2. CDR1 and CDR2 (germline): SGHVS, FNYEAQ. The CDR3 consists of 15 residues. Trimming took 1 base from V and 4 from J; bases not matched to a gene: 5. The CDR3 here is CASSLGGLGGETQYF. The CDR3, as DNA: TGTGCCAGCAGCTTAGGGGGACTAGGTGGAGAGACCCAGTACTTC. Using reference TRBV7-6 and TRBJ2-5 for the parts outside the CDR3, the full variable domain is GAGVSQSPRYKVTKRGQDVALRCDPISGHVSLYWYRQALGQGPEFLTYFNYEAQQDKSGLPNDRFSAERPEGSISTLTIQRTEQRDSAMYRCASSLGGLGGETQYFGPGTRLLVL.

In its sample, this clonotype was seen a few times. The chain carries TRBV27 and TRBJ2-7; TRBD2 is a possible D gene (6 bases). Trimming shortened V by 8 bases and J by 1 base, and 21 bases separated the two germline ends. The germline gives CDR1 MNHEY, CDR2 SMNVEV (reference sequence). CDR3 size: 16 residues. CDR3 region: CASPPDCTSPSYEQYF. Written as DNA, the CDR3 is TGTGCCAGCCCTCCCGATTGTACTAGCCCTTCCTACGAGCAGTACTTC.